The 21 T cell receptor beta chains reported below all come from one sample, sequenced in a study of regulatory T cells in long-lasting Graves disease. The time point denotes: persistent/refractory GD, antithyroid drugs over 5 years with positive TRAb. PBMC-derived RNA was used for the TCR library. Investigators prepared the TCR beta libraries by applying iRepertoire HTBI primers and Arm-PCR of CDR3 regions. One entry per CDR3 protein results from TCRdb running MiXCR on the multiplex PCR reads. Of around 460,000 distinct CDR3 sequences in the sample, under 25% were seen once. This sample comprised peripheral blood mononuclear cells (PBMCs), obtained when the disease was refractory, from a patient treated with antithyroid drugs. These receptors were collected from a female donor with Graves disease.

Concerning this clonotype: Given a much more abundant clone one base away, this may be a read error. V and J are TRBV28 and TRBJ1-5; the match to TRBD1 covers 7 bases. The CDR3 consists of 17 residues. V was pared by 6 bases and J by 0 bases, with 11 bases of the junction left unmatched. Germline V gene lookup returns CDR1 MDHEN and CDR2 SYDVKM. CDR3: CASSPGGGRCSNQPQHF. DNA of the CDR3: TGTGCCAGCAGCCCAGGGGGGGGCCGGTGTAGCAATCAGCCCCAGCATTTT.

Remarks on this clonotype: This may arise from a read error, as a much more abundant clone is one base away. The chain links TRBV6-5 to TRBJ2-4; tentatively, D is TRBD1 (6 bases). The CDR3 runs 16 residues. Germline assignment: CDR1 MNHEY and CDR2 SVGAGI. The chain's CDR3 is CASSYPGQSAKNIQHF. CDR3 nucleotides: TGTGCCAGCAGTTACCCAGGACAGTCAGCCAAAAACATTCAGCACTTC.

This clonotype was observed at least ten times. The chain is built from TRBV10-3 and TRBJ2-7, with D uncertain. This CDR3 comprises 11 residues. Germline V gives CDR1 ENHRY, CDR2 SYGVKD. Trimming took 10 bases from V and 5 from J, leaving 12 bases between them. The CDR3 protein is CATSRTHEQYF. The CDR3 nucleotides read TGTGCCACCTCCCGGACCCACGAGCAGTACTTC.

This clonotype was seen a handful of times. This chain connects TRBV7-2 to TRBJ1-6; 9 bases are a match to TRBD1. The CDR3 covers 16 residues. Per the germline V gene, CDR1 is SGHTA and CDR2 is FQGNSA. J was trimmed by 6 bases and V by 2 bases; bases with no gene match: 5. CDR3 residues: CASSLLGGQGNSPLHF. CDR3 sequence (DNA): TGTGCCAGCAGCTTATTGGGGGGACAGGGTAATTCACCCCTCCACTTT.

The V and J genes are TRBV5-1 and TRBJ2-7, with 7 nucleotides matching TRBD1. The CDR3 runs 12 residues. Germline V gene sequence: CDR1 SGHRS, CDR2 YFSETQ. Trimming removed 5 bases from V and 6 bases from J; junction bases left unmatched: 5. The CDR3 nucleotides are TGCGCCAGCAGAGACACAGGGGCCGAGCAGTACTTC. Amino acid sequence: CASRDTGAEQYF.

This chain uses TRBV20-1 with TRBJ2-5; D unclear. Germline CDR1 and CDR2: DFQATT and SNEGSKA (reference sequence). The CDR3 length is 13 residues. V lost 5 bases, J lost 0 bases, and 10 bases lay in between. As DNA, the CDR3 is TGCAGTGCTTCCGTAGGGTACCAAGAGACCCAGTACTTC. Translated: CSASVGYQETQYF.

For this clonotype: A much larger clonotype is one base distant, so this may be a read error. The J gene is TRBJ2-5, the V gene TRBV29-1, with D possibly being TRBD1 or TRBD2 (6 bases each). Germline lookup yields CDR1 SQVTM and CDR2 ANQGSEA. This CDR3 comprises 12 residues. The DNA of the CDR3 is TGCGGCGTTGAGCTGGGGGGCAAGACCCAGTACTTC. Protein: CGVELGGKTQYF.

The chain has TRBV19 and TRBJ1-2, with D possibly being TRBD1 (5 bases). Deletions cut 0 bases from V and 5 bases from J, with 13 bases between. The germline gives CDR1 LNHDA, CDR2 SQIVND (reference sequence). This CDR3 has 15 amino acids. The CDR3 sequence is CASSIDLGTDYGYTF. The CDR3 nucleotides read TGTGCCAGTAGTATAGATCTTGGGACGGATTATGGCTACACCTTC.

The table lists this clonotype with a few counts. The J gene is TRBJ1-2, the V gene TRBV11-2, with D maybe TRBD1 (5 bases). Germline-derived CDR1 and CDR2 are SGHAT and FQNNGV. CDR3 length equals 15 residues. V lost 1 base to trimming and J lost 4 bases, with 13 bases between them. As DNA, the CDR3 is TGTGCCAGCAGCTTAGGGGGCAGGGCATTCTATGGCTACACCTTC. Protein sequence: CASSLGGRAFYGYTF.

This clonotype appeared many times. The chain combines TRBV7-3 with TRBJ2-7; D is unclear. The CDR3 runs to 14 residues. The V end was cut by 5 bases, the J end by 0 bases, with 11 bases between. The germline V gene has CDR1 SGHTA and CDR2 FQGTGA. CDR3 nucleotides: TGTGCCAGCAGCCCCCAAGCGAACTCCTACGAGCAGTACTTC. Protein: CASSPQANSYEQYF.

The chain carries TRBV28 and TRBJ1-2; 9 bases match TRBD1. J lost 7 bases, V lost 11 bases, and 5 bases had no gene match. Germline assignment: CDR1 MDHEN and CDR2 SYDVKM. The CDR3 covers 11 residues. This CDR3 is CAWEQGAGYTF. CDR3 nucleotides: TGTGCCTGGGAACAGGGGGCTGGCTACACCTTC.

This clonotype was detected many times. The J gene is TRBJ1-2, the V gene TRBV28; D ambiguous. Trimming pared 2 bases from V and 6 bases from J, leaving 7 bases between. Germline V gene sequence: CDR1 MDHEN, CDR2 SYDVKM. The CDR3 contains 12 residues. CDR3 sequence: CASSLQRNGYTF. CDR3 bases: TGTGCCAGCAGTTTACAGAGGAATGGCTACACCTTC.

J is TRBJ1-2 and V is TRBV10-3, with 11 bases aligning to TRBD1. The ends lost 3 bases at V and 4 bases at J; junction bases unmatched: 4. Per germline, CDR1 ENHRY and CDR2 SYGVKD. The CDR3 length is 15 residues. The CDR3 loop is CAISDSGQGAYGYTF. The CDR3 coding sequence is TGTGCCATCAGTGACTCCGGACAGGGGGCCTATGGCTACACCTTC.

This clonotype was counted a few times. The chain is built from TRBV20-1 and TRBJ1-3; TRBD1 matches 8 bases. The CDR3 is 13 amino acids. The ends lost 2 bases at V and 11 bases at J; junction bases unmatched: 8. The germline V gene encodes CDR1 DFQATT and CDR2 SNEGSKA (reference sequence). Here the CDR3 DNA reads TGCAGTGCTAGACCCCAGGGGGCTCACGCCATATATTTT. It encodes CSARPQGAHAIYF.

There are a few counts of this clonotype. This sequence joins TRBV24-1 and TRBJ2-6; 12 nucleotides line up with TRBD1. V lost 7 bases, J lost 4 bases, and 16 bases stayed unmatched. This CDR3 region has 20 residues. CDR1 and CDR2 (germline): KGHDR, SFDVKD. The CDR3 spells CATSKHFPGQGAPGANVLTF. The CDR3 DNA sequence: TGTGCCACCAGCAAACACTTTCCGGGACAGGGGGCGCCAGGGGCCAACGTCCTGACTTTC.

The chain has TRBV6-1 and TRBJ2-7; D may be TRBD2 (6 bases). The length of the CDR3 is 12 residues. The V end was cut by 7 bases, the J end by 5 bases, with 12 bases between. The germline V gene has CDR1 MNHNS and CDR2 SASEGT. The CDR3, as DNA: TGTGCCAGCAATGGAGGGAGCGACGAGCAGTACTTC. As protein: CASNGGSDEQYF.

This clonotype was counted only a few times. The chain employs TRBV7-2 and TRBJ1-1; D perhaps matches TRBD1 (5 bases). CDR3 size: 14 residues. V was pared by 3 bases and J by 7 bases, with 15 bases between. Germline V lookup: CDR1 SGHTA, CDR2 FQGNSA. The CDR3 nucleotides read TGTGCCAGCAGCTTTGATACGGGACGCATTGAAGCTTTCTTT. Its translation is CASSFDTGRIEAFF.

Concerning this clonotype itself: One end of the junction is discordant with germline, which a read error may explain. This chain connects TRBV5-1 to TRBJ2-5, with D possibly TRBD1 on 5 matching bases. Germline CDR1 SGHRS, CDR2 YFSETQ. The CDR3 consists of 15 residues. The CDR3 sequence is CASSLKAGRLATQYF. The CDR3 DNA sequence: TGTGCCAGCAGCTTGAAGGCAGGGCGTTTGGCGACCCAGTACTTC.

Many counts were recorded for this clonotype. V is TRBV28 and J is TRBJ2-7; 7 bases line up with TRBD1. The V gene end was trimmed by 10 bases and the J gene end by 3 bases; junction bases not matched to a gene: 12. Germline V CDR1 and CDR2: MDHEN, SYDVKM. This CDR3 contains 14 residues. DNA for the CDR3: TGTGCCACAAGAAGCCGGGACAGAGTCTACGAGCAGTACTTC. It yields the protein CATRSRDRVYEQYF.

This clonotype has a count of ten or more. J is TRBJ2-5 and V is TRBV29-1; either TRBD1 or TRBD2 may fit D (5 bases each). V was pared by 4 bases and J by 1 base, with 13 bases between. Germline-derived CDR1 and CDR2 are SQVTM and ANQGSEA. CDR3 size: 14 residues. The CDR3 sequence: CSVVKPGRQETQYF. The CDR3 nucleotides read TGCAGCGTTGTTAAGCCGGGGCGCCAAGAGACCCAGTACTTC.

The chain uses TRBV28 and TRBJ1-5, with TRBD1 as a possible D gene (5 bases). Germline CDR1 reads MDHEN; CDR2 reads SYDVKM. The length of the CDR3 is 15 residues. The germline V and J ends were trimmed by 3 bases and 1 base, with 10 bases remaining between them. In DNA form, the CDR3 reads TGTGCCAGCAGTTTTAGGTCAGGGAGCAATCAGCCCCAGCATTTT. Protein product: CASSFRSGSNQPQHF. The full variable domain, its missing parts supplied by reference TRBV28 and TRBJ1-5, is DVKVTQSSRYLVKRTGEKVFLECVQDMDHENMFWYRQDPGLGLRLIYFSYDVKMKEKGDIPEGYSVSREKKERFSLILESASTNQTSMYLCASSFRSGSNQPQHFGDGTRLSIL.